Below are 27 T cell receptor beta chains sequenced from a single sample in a study of T cell responses to AZD1222 COVID-19 vaccine. Clones were sequenced by immunoSEQ multiplex PCR, and TCRdb holds only the in-frame ones, with some missing. There are about 170,000 clones in the sample; just over 90% occur only once, and around 4.3% lies in the top ten. The sequenced sample was peripheral blood, obtained on day 0 of AZD1222 vaccination. The source of these receptors is an adult in good health.

CDR3 region: CASKTLPGRGNSPLHF. CDR3 DNA sequence: TGTGCCAGCAAGACACTTCCGGGACGGGGTAATTCACCCCTCCACTTT. The gene calls are TRBV27 and TRBJ1-6; D is perhaps TRBD1 (5 bases). Germline V gives CDR1 MNHEY, CDR2 SMNVEV (reference sequence). CDR3 size: 16 residues. V shed 7 bases and J shed 6 bases, with 19 bases lying between them.

V is TRBV24-1 and J is TRBJ2-5; TRBD1 matches at 11 bases. This CDR3 spans 15 amino acids. V lost 6 bases to trimming and J lost 4 bases; unmatched junction nucleotides: 6. Per the germline V gene, CDR1 is KGHDR and CDR2 is SFDVKD. CDR3 DNA: TGTGCCACCAGTCAAACCGGGACAGGGGGAGAGACCCAGTACTTC. Translation: CATSQTGTGGETQYF.

This chain joins TRBV23-1 and TRBJ2-7; perhaps TRBD1 as D (5 bases). TRBV23-1 is given ORF status, its function remaining uncertain. Trimming shortened V by 6 bases and J by 5 bases, and 14 bases separated the two germline ends. This CDR3 spans 13 amino acids. CDR3 amino acids: CASRFEQVHEQYF. Here the CDR3 DNA reads TGCGCCAGCAGATTTGAACAGGTCCACGAGCAGTACTTC.

The rearrangement uses TRBV11-3 and TRBJ2-3; D gene uncertain. Trimming pared 3 bases from V and 6 bases from J, leaving 4 bases between. Germline assignment: CDR1 SGHNT and CDR2 YENEEA. CDR3 size: 11 residues. The CDR3 DNA sequence: TGTGCCAGCAGCTTTGGGGATACGCAGTATTTT. It is translated as CASSFGDTQYF.

This chain connects TRBV4-2 to TRBJ2-1; 8 bases align to TRBD2. The germline V gene has CDR1 LGHNA and CDR2 YNFKEQ. The junction had 14 bases not matched to a gene; V was cut back by 5 bases and J by 8 bases. The CDR3 is made up of 16 amino acids. The CDR3 reads CASSRNGAGGCDEQFF. In nucleotides, the CDR3 is TGTGCCAGCAGCAGGAATGGGGCGGGGGGATGCGATGAGCAGTTCTTC.

The chain recombines TRBV18 with TRBJ2-2; no reliable D call. Trimming took 3 bases from V and 6 from J, leaving 14 bases between them. The length of the CDR3 is 15 residues. Germline V CDR1 and CDR2: KGHSH, LQKENI. CDR3: CASSPTITQAGELFF. In nucleotides, the CDR3 is TGTGCCAGCTCACCTACAATCACCCAAGCCGGGGAGCTGTTTTTT.

This chain connects TRBV5-1 to TRBJ1-3; 7 bases are a match to TRBD1. Germline lookup yields CDR1 SGHRS and CDR2 YFSETQ. This CDR3 is 15 amino acids long. The V and J ends lost 0 bases and 4 bases, in that order; junction bases with no gene match: 4. This CDR3 is CASSLAPGQGNTIYF. The CDR3 DNA reads TGCGCCAGCAGCTTGGCCCCGGGACAGGGAAACACCATATATTTT. The complete variable domain, with remaining parts taken from reference TRBV5-1 and TRBJ1-3, reads KAGVTQTPRYLIKTRGQQVTLSCSPISGHRSVSWYQQTPGQGLQFLFEYFSETQRNKGNFPGRFSGRQFSNSRSEMNVSTLELGDSALYLCASSLAPGQGNTIYFGEGSWLTVV.

The chain employs TRBV19 and TRBJ2-5; D ambiguous. This CDR3 has 12 amino acids. Germline V gives CDR1 LNHDA, CDR2 SQIVND (reference sequence). Trimming took off 3 bases at V and 7 bases at J, with 9 bases between the two ends. The CDR3 DNA reads as TGTGCCAGTAGTATGGGATTGGGGACCCAGTACTTC. Translated, it gives CASSMGLGTQYF.

The CDR3 DNA is TGTGCCAGCAGTCCTCTCGGGGTCGATGAGCAGTTCTTC. Protein: CASSPLGVDEQFF. The V gene is TRBV28, the J gene TRBJ2-1; weak D call: TRBD2 (5 bases). V was pared by 5 bases and J by 8 bases, with 13 bases between. From germline, CDR1 is MDHEN and CDR2 SYDVKM. There are 13 residues in the CDR3.

J is TRBJ1-2 and V is TRBV3-1 (or the pseudogene TRBV3-2), with D possibly matching TRBD1 (6 bases). Germline V gives CDR1 LGHDT, CDR2 YNNKEL (reference sequence). The CDR3 loop spans 16 amino acids. V lost 6 bases, J lost 1 base, and 18 bases lay in between. The CDR3 loop reads CASSPRRGQVNYGYTF. In DNA, the CDR3 is TGTGCCAGCAGTCCCAGACGGGGACAAGTTAACTATGGCTACACCTTC.

DNA for the CDR3: TGCGCCAGCAGCTTCGATCCACAGGGGCTGGGGTTCTTC. It yields the protein CASSFDPQGLGFF. The rearrangement uses TRBV5-1 and TRBJ2-1; 7 bases map to TRBD1. Trimming cost V 2 bases and J 15 bases; bases outside gene matches: 11. This CDR3 is 13 amino acids long. Germline V lookup: CDR1 SGHRS, CDR2 YFSETQ.

The V and J genes are TRBV25-1 and TRBJ1-2; D call uncertain. CDR1 MGHDK and CDR2 SYGVNS come from the germline V gene. The CDR3 consists of 12 residues. Trimming cost V 4 bases and J 0 bases, with 3 bases left between them. CDR3 nucleotides: TGTGCCAGCAGTGGGCCTAACTATGGCTACACCTTC. Translation gives CASSGPNYGYTF.

The chain joins TRBV5-4 to TRBJ1-2; D is uncertain. The CDR3 is 13 amino acids. From germline, CDR1 is SGHNT and CDR2 YYREEE (reference sequence). Trimming removed 0 bases at V and 0 bases at J, with 3 bases between. The CDR3 is CASSLGPNYGYTF. The CDR3 coding sequence is TGTGCCAGCAGCTTGGGACCTAACTATGGCTACACCTTC.

The rearrangement links TRBV7-8 to TRBJ2-3; 9 bases align to TRBD2. Germline V gives CDR1 SGHVS, CDR2 FQNEAQ. With V trimmed by 5 bases and J by 1 base, 4 bases remained unmatched. This CDR3 is 15 amino acids long. The CDR3, as DNA: TGTGCCAGCAGCCCCCGGACTAGCGGCACAGATACGCAGTATTTT. Translating it yields CASSPRTSGTDTQYF.

CDR3 sequence reads: CASQGGSNTGELFF. In nucleotides, the CDR3 is TGTGCCAGCCAAGGGGGCTCGAACACCGGGGAGCTGTTTTTT. The V gene is TRBV7-9, the J gene TRBJ2-2; 7 bases line up with TRBD1. The CDR3 runs to 14 residues. Germline V CDR1 and CDR2: SEHNR, FQNEAQ (reference sequence). V lost 8 bases, J lost 0 bases, and 3 bases stayed unmatched. The full variable domain, its missing parts supplied by reference TRBV7-9 and TRBJ2-2, is DTGVSQNPRHKITKRGQNVTFRCDPISEHNRLYWYRQTLGQGPEFLTYFQNEAQLEKSRLLSDRFSAERPKGSFSTLEIQRTEQGDSAMYLCASQGGSNTGELFFGEGSRLTVL.

The chain uses TRBV18 and TRBJ1-1, with a tentative D call TRBD1 (6 bases). This CDR3 has 19 residues. CDR1 and CDR2 (germline): KGHSH, LQKENI. V lost 3 bases to trimming and J lost 5 bases, with 28 bases between them. The CDR3 loop reads CASSPVTPGHGRGGTEAFF. The CDR3 nucleotides are TGTGCCAGCTCACCTGTCACTCCGGGACACGGGCGAGGCGGGACTGAAGCTTTCTTT.

The chain uses TRBV24-1 and TRBJ2-5, with unresolved D. Germline V lookup: CDR1 KGHDR, CDR2 SFDVKD. The CDR3 runs 13 residues. V gave up 5 bases and J gave up 2 bases, with 8 bases separating them. DNA of the CDR3: TGTGCCACCAGTGCTCGATTTCAAGAGACCCAGTACTTC. Its protein is CATSARFQETQYF.

V gene TRBV5-6 combines with J gene TRBJ1-1; D gene ambiguous. V lost 4 bases and J 4 bases, leaving 17 bases between the germline ends. This CDR3 has 15 amino acids. Per germline, CDR1 SGHDT and CDR2 YYEEEE. CDR3 amino acids: CASSPGGSGSTEAFF. DNA for the CDR3: TGTGCCAGCAGCCCCGGAGGCTCGGGGAGCACTGAAGCTTTCTTT.

CDR3 loop: CASSGTSDSINIQYF. The CDR3 DNA reads as TGCGCCAGCAGCGGGACTAGCGACTCTATAAACATTCAGTACTTC. The rearrangement uses TRBV10-2 and TRBJ2-4, with 10 bases lining up with TRBD2. The CDR3 consists of 15 residues. V was clipped by 6 bases and J by 6 bases; unmatched bases: 8. Germline V gives CDR1 WSHSY, CDR2 SAAADI.

V is TRBV6-5 and J is TRBJ2-7, with 11 positions matching TRBD2. The germline V gene has CDR1 MNHEY and CDR2 SVGAGI. J gave up 3 bases and V 6 bases, and 4 bases lay outside the gene matches. The CDR3 loop spans 14 amino acids. This CDR3 reads CASRSTSGSYEQYF. As DNA, the CDR3 is TGTGCCAGCAGATCTACTAGCGGGAGCTACGAGCAGTACTTC.

DNA for the CDR3: TGTGCCAGCAGCTTAGGAGGGTTAGCTTTCTTT. Protein product: CASSLGGLAFF. The chain recombines TRBV7-9 with TRBJ1-1; D is unresolved. Trimming pared 1 base from V and 10 bases from J, leaving 7 bases between. Germline V gives CDR1 SEHNR, CDR2 FQNEAQ (reference sequence). There are 11 residues in the CDR3.

The rearrangement uses TRBV2 and TRBJ1-5; D unresolved. V was shortened by 4 bases and J by 3 bases, with 10 bases between the two germline ends. This CDR3 is built from 14 residues. CDR1 is SNHLY, CDR2 FYNNEI, per germline. CDR3 region: CASSGIGSNQPQHF. As DNA, the CDR3 is TGTGCCAGCAGTGGGATAGGCTCCAATCAGCCCCAGCATTTT.

The V call is TRBV19, the J call TRBJ1-2, with D possibly TRBD1 on 5 matching bases. V was pared by 3 bases and J by 1 base, with 12 bases between. Germline V CDR1 and CDR2: LNHDA, SQIVND (reference sequence). The CDR3 is made up of 15 amino acids. CDR3 amino acids: CASSIRQSNNYGYTF. The CDR3 region has the DNA TGTGCCAGTAGTATTAGACAGTCAAATAACTATGGCTACACCTTC.

The chain recombines TRBV18 with TRBJ1-5; TRBD1 agrees at 12 bases. The CDR3 is made up of 14 amino acids. Germline values: CDR1 KGHSH, CDR2 LQKENI. With 3 bases clipped from V and 9 bases from J, the junction kept 3 bases outside the gene matches. The CDR3 DNA reads TGTGCCAGCTCACCCGGGACAGGGGGCTCGCCCCAGCATTTT. Its translation is CASSPGTGGSPQHF.

The J gene is TRBJ1-2, the V gene TRBV27; 7 bases are a match to TRBD1. In germline, CDR1 is MNHEY, CDR2 SMNVEV (reference sequence). CDR3 length: 13 amino acids. With 4 bases clipped from V and 7 bases from J, the junction kept 6 bases outside the gene matches. The CDR3 loop reads CASSSGTVFGYTF. CDR3 sequence (DNA): TGTGCCAGCAGTTCCGGGACAGTCTTTGGCTACACCTTC.

J is TRBJ2-2 and V is TRBV25-1, with 8 bases matching TRBD1. The CDR3 covers 17 residues. V lost 0 bases and J lost 1; bases outside the gene matches: 4. The germline gives CDR1 MGHDK, CDR2 SYGVNS. The CDR3 loop is CASSEYQDRVNTGELFF. The DNA for the CDR3 is TGTGCCAGCAGTGAATACCAGGACAGGGTGAACACCGGGGAGCTGTTTTTT.

V usage is TRBV25-1 and J usage is TRBJ2-7, with D tentatively TRBD2 (7 bases). CDR3 size: 15 residues. The V and J ends lost 4 bases and 5 bases respectively, with 18 bases between them. The germline V gene has CDR1 MGHDK and CDR2 SYGVNS. CDR3 DNA sequence: TGTGCCAGCAGTGTCCCAGGGGAGGCGGGAGACGAGCAGTACTTC. Its translation: CASSVPGEAGDEQYF.